This record covers a single TCR beta chain. Its target is not known. The CDR3 spans 16 residues. Germline CDR1 is SNHLY and CDR2 is FYNNEI. Genomic DNA, the template, was used for profiling of the TCR beta VDJ and CDR3. TCRdb used MiXCR to reprocess the reads, holding one entry per CDR3 protein. The sample has about 200,000 distinct CDR3 sequences; approximately 51% are singletons. Before being chosen for sequencing, patients had shown CD8+CD57+ cell expansion by flow cytometry. The data derive from a study of CD8+CD57+ T cells in acquired aplastic anemia. General study findings and limits: In common between the patients and the controls were more than 25 CD8+ CDR3 sequences.

Sequencing input: sorted CD4+, CD8+, or CD8+CD57+ T cells (not recorded which) from PBMCs. V and J are TRBV2 and TRBJ1-2; 12 positions agree with TRBD1. The clonotype comes from a human donor with aplastic anemia. The CDR3 nucleotides read TGTGCACCCCGTCCGGGACAGGGGGCAACGGACTATGGCTACACCTTC. It translates to CAPRPGQGATDYGYTF.